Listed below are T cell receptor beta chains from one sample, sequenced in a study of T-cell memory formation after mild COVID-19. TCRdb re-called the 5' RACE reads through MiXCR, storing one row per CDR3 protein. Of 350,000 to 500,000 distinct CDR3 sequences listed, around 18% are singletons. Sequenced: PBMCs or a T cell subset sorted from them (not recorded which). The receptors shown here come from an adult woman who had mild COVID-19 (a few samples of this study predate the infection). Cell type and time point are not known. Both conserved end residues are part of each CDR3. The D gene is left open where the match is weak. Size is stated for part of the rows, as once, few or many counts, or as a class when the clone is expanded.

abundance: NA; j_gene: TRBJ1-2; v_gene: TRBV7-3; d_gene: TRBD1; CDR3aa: CASSLTPGQAGYGYTF; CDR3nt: TGTGCCAGCAGCTTAACCCCGGGACAGGCGGGCTATGGCTACACCTTC
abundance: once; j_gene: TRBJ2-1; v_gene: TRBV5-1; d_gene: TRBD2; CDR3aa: CASRDSGGPYNEQFF; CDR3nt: TGCGCCAGCAGGGATAGCGGGGGCCCATACAATGAGCAGTTCTTC
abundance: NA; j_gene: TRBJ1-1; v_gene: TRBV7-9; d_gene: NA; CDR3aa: CASSLIRDDAFF; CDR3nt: TGTGCCAGCAGCTTAATTCGGGACGACGCTTTCTTT
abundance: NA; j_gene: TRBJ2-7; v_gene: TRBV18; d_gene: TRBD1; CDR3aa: CASSSGQGITYEQYF; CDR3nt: TGTGCCAGCTCATCGGGACAGGGGATAACCTACGAGCAGTACTTC
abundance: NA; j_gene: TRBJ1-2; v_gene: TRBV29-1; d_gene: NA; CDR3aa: CSVGRGVGNYGYTF; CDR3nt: TGCAGCGTTGGACGAGGAGTCGGGAACTATGGCTACACCTTC
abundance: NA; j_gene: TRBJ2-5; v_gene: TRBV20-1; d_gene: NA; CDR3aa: CSASLPGRSQETQYF; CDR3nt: TGCAGTGCTAGCTTACCCGGACGGTCCCAAGAGACCCAGTACTTC
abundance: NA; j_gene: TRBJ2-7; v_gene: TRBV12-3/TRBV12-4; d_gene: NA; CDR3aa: CASSFNSAYEQYF; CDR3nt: TGTGCCAGCAGTTTTAACTCCGCCTACGAGCAGTACTTC
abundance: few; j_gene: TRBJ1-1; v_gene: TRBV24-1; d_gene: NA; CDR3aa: CATSDGGSTEAFF; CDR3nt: TGTGCCACCAGTGATGGGGGGAGTACTGAAGCTTTCTTT
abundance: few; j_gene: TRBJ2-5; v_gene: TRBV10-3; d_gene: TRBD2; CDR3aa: CAISDDEIGGGRETQYF; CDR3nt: TGTGCCATCAGTGATGATGAAATCGGCGGGGGTAGAGAGACCCAGTACTTC
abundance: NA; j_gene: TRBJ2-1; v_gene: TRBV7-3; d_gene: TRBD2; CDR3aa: CASSSERLAGGPRDEQFF; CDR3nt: TGTGCCAGCAGCTCCGAGAGGCTAGCGGGGGGGCCTAGAGATGAGCAGTTCTTC
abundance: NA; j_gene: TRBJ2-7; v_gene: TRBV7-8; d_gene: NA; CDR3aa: CASSLAGTELYEQYF; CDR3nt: TGTGCCAGCAGTTTAGCCGGGACGGAACTCTACGAGCAGTACTTC
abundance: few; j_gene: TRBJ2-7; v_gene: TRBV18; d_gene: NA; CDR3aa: CASSPPSGANEQYF; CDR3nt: TGTGCCAGCTCACCACCTTCAGGGGCCAACGAGCAGTACTTC
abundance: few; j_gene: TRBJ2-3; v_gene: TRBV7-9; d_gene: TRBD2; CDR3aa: CASSSTRSSGRGSADTQYF; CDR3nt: TGTGCCAGCAGCTCCACTCGGTCGAGCGGGAGGGGAAGCGCAGATACGCAGTATTTT
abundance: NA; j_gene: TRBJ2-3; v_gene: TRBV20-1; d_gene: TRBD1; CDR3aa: CSASAPGQLYTDTQYF; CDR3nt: TGCAGTGCTAGCGCTCCGGGACAGCTTTACACAGATACGCAGTATTTT
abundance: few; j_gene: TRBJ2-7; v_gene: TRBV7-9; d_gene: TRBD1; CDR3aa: CASSRTGPNEQYF; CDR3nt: TGTGCCAGCAGCCGGACAGGTCCCAACGAGCAGTACTTC
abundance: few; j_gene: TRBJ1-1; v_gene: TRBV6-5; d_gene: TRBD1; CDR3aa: CASSYAGTGGEAFF; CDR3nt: TGTGCCAGCAGTTACGCCGGGACAGGGGGTGAAGCTTTCTTT
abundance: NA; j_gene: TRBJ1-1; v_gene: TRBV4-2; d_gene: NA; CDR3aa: CASREPGRRAFF; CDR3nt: TGTGCCAGCAGAGAACCGGGACGAAGGGCTTTCTTT
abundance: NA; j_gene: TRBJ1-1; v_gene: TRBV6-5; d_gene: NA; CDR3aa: CASSYRGGAGPSNTEAFF; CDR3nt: TGTGCCAGCAGTTACCGCGGGGGGGCAGGGCCATCGAACACTGAAGCTTTCTTT
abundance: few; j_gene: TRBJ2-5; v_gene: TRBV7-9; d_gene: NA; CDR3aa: CASSRNREYQETQYF; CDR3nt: TGTGCCAGCAGCCGAAATCGGGAGTACCAAGAGACCCAGTACTTC
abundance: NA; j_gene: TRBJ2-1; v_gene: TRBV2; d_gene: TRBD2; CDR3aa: CASKRLAGTYNEQFF; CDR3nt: TGTGCCAGCAAGAGACTAGCGGGGACCTACAATGAGCAGTTCTTC
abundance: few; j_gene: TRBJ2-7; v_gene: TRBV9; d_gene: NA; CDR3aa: CASSPGRMGSYEQYF; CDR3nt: TGTGCCAGCAGCCCCGGGAGAATGGGCTCCTACGAGCAGTACTTC
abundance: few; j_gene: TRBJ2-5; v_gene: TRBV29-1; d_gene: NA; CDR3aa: CSVDAGYQETQYF; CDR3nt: TGCAGCGTTGACGCGGGCTACCAAGAGACCCAGTACTTC
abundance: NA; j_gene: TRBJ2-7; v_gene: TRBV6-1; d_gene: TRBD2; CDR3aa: CASSERGLAYLMDEQYF; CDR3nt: TGTGCCAGCAGTGAACGGGGACTAGCGTATTTGATGGACGAGCAGTACTTC
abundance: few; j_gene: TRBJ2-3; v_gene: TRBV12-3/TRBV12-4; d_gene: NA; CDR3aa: CASSLATGGAQYF; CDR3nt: TGTGCCAGCAGTTTAGCGACAGGAGGGGCGCAGTATTTT
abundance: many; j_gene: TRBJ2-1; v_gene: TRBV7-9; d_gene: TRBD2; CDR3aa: CASSLGASGNEQFF; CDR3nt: TGTGCCAGCAGCTTAGGAGCTAGCGGGAATGAGCAGTTCTTC
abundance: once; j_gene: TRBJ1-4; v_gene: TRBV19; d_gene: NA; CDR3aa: CASRRYRGATNEKLFF; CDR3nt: TGTGCCAGTAGAAGATATAGGGGGGCAACTAATGAAAAACTGTTTTTT
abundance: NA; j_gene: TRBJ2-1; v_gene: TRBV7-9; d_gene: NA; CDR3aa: CASSSQGIYGNEQFF; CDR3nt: TGTGCCAGCAGCTCGCAGGGTATTTACGGCAATGAGCAGTTCTTC
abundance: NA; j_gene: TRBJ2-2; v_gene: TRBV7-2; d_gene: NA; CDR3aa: CASSVGGSAGELFF; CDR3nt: TGTGCCAGCAGCGTTGGGGGGAGCGCCGGGGAGCTGTTTTTT
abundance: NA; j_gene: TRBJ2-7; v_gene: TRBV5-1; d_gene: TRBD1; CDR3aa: CASSLEQGATYEQYF; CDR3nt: TGCGCCAGCAGCTTGGAACAGGGGGCCACCTACGAGCAGTACTTC